This T cell receptor beta chain was profiled in a study of response to subunit inactivated influenza vaccine. Study-wide results and caveats: With each seasonal influenza vaccination, the authors suggested, few new T cells are recruited.

MiXCR, run by TCRdb on the RT-PCR reads, gives a single entry per CDR3 protein. This repertoire shows about 300,000 distinct CDR3 sequences, 22% found once; its top ten account for around a tenth. The CDR3 totals 15 residues. V dropped 3 bases and J dropped 4; count of bases not matched to a gene: 4. Germline assignment: CDR1 LGHNA and CDR2 YSLEER. With regard to this clonotype: Its antigen is unidentified.

The material sequenced was PBMCs from blood, taken roughly 20 months after vaccination. The receptor was isolated from a man in his fifties or sixties who received an inactivated influenza vaccine. J is TRBJ2-7 and V is TRBV4-3; 12 positions match TRBD2. The CDR3 nucleotides read TGCGCCAGCAGCCAGGGACTAGCGGGCGATTACGAGCAGTACTTC. Protein product: CASSQGLAGDYEQYF.